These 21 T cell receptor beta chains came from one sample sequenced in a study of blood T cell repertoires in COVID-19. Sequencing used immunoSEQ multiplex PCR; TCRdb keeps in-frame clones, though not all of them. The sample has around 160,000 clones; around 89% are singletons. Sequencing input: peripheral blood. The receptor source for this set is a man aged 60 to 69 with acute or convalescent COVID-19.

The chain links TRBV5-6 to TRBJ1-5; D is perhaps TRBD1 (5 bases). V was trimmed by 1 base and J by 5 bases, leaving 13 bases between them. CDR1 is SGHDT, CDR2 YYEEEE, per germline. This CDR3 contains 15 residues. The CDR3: CASSLQGLSYQPQHF. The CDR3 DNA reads TGTGCCAGCAGCTTGCAGGGACTTTCCTATCAGCCCCAGCATTTT.

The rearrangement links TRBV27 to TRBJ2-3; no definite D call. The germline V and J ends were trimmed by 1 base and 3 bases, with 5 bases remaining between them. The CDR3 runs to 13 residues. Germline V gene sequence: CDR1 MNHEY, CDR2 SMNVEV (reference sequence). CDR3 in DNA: TGTGCCAGCAGTTTATGGCGGACAGATACGCAGTATTTT. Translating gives CASSLWRTDTQYF.

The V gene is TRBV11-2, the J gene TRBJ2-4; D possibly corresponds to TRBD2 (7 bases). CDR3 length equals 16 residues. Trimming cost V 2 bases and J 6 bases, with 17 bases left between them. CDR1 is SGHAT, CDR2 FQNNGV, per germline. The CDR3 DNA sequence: TGTGCCAGCAGCTTACAAGCTCGGGGGGCAGGAAACATTCAGTACTTC. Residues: CASSLQARGAGNIQYF.

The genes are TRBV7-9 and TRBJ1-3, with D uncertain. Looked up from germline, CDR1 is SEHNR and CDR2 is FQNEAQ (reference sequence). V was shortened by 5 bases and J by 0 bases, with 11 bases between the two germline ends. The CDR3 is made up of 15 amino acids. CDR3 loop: CASSSRLRSGNTIYF. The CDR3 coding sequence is TGTGCCAGCAGCAGCCGTCTCCGCTCTGGAAACACCATATATTTT.

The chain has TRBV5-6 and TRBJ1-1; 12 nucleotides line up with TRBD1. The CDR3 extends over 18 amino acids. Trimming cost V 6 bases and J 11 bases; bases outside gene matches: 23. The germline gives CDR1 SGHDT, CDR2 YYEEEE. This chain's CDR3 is CASTSVGFGDRGRVGAFF. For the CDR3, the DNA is TGTGCCAGCACCTCTGTGGGATTCGGGGACAGGGGGCGAGTGGGTGCTTTCTTT.

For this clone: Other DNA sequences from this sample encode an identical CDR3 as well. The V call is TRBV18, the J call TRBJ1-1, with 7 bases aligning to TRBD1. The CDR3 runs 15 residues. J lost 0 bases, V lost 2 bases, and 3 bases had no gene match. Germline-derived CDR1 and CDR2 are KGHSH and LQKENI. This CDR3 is CASSPRTGMNTEAFF. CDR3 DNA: TGTGCCAGCTCACCAAGGACAGGAATGAACACTGAAGCTTTCTTT.

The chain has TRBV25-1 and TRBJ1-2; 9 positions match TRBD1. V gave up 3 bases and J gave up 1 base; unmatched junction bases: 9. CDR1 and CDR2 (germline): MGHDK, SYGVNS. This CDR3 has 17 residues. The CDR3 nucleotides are TGTGCCAGCAGTGACCCCCGGGGACAGGGTTTTAACTATGGCTACACCTTC. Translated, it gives CASSDPRGQGFNYGYTF.

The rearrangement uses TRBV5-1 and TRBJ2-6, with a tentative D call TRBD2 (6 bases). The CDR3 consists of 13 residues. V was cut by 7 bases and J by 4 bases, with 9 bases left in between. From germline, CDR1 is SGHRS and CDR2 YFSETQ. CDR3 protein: CASGGFGANVLTF. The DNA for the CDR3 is TGCGCCAGCGGAGGGTTCGGGGCCAACGTCCTGACTTTC.

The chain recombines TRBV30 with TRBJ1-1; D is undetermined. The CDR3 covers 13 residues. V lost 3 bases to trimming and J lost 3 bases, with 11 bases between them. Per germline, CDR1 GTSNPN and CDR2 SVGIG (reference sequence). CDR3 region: CAWRIGSHTEAFF. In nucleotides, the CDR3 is TGTGCCTGGAGGATCGGGTCTCACACTGAAGCTTTCTTT.

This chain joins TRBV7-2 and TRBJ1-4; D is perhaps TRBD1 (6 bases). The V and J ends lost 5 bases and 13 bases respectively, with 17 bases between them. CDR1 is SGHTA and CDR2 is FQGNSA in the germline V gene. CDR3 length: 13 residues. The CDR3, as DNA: TGTGCCAGCAGCGAAACAAACAGGGTCGGACTGTTTTTT. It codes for CASSETNRVGLFF.

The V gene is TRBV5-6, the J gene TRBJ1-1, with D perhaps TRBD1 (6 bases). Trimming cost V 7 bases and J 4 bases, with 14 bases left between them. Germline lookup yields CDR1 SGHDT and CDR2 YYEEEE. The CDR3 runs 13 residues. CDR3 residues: CASGRGKVTEAFF. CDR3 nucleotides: TGTGCCAGCGGCAGGGGTAAGGTCACTGAAGCTTTCTTT.

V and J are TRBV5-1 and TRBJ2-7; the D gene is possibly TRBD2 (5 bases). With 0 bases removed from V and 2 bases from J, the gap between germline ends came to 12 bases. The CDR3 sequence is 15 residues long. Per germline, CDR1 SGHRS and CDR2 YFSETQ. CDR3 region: CASSLEAGAAYEQYF. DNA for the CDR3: TGCGCCAGCAGCTTGGAGGCGGGTGCAGCCTACGAGCAGTACTTC.

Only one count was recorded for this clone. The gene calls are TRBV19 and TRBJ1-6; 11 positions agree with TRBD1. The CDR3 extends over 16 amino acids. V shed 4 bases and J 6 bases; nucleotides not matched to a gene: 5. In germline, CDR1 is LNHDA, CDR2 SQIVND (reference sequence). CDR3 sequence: CASSSRTGGRNSPLHF. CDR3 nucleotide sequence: TGTGCCAGTAGTAGTAGGACAGGGGGCCGTAATTCACCCCTCCACTTT.

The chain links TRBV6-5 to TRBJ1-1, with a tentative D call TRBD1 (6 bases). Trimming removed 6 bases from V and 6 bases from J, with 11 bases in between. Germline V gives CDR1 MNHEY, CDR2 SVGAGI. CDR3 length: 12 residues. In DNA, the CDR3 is TGTGCCAGCAGACCACGACAGGCTGAAGCTTTCTTT. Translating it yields CASRPRQAEAFF.

The CDR3 loop reads CATSRGKTEDTEAFF. The CDR3 DNA sequence: TGTGCCACCAGCAGAGGCAAGACAGAGGACACTGAAGCTTTCTTT. The rearrangement joins TRBV15 to TRBJ1-1, with D perhaps matching TRBD1 (5 bases). This CDR3 is built from 15 residues. The V end lost 1 base, the J end lost 3 bases, and 12 bases lay between the germline ends. Germline CDR1 LNHNV, CDR2 YYDKDF (reference sequence). The whole variable domain, remainder taken from reference TRBV15 and TRBJ1-1, is DAMVIQNPRYQVTQFGKPVTLSCSQTLNHNVMYWYQQKSSQAPKLLFHYYDKDFNNEADTPDNFQSRRPNTSFCFLDIRSPGLGDTAMYLCATSRGKTEDTEAFFGQGTRLTVV.

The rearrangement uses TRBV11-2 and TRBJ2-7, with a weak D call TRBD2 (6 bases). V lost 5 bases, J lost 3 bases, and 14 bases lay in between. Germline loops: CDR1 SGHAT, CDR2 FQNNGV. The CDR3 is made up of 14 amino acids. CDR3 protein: CASSPDAGIYEQYF. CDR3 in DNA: TGTGCCAGCAGCCCTGATGCGGGAATCTACGAGCAGTACTTC.

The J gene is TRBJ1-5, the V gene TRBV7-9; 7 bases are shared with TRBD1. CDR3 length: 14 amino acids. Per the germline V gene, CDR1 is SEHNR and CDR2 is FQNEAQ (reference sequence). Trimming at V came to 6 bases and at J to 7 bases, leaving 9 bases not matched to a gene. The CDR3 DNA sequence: TGTGCCAGCAGTTTTACAGGGGCCCGACAGCCCCAGCATTTT. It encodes CASSFTGARQPQHF.

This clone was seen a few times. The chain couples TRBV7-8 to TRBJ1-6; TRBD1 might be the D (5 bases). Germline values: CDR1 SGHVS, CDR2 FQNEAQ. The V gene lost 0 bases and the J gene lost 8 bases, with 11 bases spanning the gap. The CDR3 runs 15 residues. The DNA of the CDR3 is TGTGCCAGCAGCTTAGCGGGGGGGATCGATTCACCCCTCCACTTT. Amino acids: CASSLAGGIDSPLHF.

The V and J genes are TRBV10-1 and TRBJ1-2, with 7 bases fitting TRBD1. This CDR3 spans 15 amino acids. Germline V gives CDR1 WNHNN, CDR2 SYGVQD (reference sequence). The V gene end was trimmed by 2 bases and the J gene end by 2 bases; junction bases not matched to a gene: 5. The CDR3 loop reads CASSETTGFNYGYTF. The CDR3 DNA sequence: TGCGCCAGCAGTGAGACGACAGGGTTCAACTATGGCTACACCTTC.

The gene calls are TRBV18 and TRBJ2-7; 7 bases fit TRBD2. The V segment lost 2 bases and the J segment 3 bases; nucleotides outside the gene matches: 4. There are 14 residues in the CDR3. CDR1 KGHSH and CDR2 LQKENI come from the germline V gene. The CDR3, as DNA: TGTGCCAGCTCACCAAATGCGGGGGACTACGAGCAGTACTTC. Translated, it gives CASSPNAGDYEQYF.

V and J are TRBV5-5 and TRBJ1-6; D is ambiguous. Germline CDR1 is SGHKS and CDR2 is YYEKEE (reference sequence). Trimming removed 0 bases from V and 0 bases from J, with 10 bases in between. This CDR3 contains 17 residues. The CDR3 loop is CASSLEVGGSYNSPLHF. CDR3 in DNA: TGTGCCAGCAGCTTGGAGGTCGGCGGCTCCTATAATTCACCCCTCCACTTT.